This T cell receptor beta chain was sequenced in a study of early T cells in non-severe SARS-CoV-2 infection. Background on the study: The input, bulk RNA from unsorted whole blood, was sequenced, and chains were unpaired.

Researchers attached unique molecular identifiers to individual cDNA molecules. TCRdb independently ran MiXCR on the 5' RACE reads; one entry per CDR3 protein. The sample includes 54,000 or so distinct CDR3 sequences, roughly 5.5% seen only once; the top ten take 6.5% to 8.5%. The CDR3 loop spans 14 amino acids. With 9 bases removed from V and 2 bases from J, the gap between germline ends came to 14 bases. Looked up from germline, CDR1 is WSHSY and CDR2 is SAAADI. This clonotype was observed many times. Sequencing was carried out using whole blood. This sequence was found in an adult who was a healthcare worker with PCR-confirmed SARS-CoV-2 infection or an uninfected control (not recorded which). The chain employs TRBV10-2 and TRBJ1-3, with D perhaps matching TRBD1 (5 bases). This CDR3 reads CARYTGPAGNTIYF. For the CDR3, the DNA is TGCGCCAGATACACGGGACCCGCTGGAAACACCATATATTTT.